A selection of T cell receptor beta chains follows, all from one sample in a study of blood T cell repertoires in COVID-19. TCRdb keeps only in-frame clones here, not all; method: immunoSEQ multiplex PCR. The repertoire holds some 200,000 clones, with approximately 80% as singletons. The sequencing sample was made of peripheral blood. These receptors were collected from a woman of 80 years or more with COVID-19, enrolled during active disease. Both conserved end residues are part of each CDR3. The D gene is left open where the match is weak. Clone sizes are given selectively: once, few, many, or a class where the clone is expanded.

d_gene,abundance,j_gene,v_gene,CDR3aa,CDR3nt
TRBD1,-,TRBJ2-6,TRBV7-3,CASSPTGTASGANVLTF,TGTGCCAGCAGCCCCACCGGGACAGCTTCTGGGGCCAACGTCCTGACTTTC
-,-,TRBJ2-7,TRBV28,CASSTLRQETYEQYF,TGTGCCAGCAGTACCCTGCGACAGGAGACCTACGAGCAGTACTTC
-,-,TRBJ1-4,TRBV7-2,CASSLAGESATNEKLFF,TGTGCCAGCAGCTTAGCGGGAGAAAGTGCAACTAATGAAAAACTGTTTTTT
-,-,TRBJ1-5,TRBV10-3,CAISPGVGQPQHF,TGTGCCATCAGTCCAGGTGTCGGTCAGCCCCAGCATTTT
-,-,TRBJ2-7,TRBV7-2,CASSLGTWGLEQYF,TGTGCCAGCAGCTTAGGTACCTGGGGGCTCGAGCAGTACTTC
-,-,TRBJ2-5,TRBV21-1,CASSRRGLNPQETQYF,TGTGCCAGCAGCAGGCGGGGACTAAACCCTCAAGAGACCCAGTACTTC
-,-,TRBJ2-1,TRBV5-8,CASSLETATGRNEQFF,TGTGCCAGCAGCTTGGAGACTGCTACAGGTCGCAATGAGCAGTTCTTC
-,-,TRBJ1-6,TRBV7-9,CASSREGRAPLHF,TGTGCCAGTAGCCGGGAAGGTAGGGCACCCCTCCACTTT
-,-,TRBJ2-7,TRBV5-4,CASSWEPGIRHEQYF,TGTGCCAGCAGCTGGGAGCCAGGAATTAGGCACGAGCAGTACTTC
-,-,TRBJ1-5,TRBV2,CASMGQGGEPQHF,TGTGCCAGCATGGGGCAGGGCGGAGAGCCCCAGCATTTT
TRBD2,-,TRBJ2-6,TRBV2,CASRERREGSGANVLTF,TGTGCCAGCAGAGAACGGCGGGAGGGCTCTGGGGCCAACGTCCTGACTTTC
-,-,TRBJ2-5,TRBV20-1,CSARSGETQYF,TGCAGTGCTAGGAGCGGGGAGACCCAGTACTTC
-,once,TRBJ1-4,TRBV3-1/TRBV3-2,CASSHTGKMAEKLFF,TGTGCCAGCAGCCACACCGGGAAAATGGCCGAAAAACTGTTTTTT
TRBD1,-,TRBJ1-1,TRBV2,CASSDRGPEAFF,TGTGCCAGCAGTGACAGGGGGCCTGAAGCTTTCTTT
TRBD2,-,TRBJ2-1,TRBV7-3,CASSLTAGLAGGYNEQFF,TGTGCCAGCAGCTTAACCGCCGGACTAGCGGGGGGGTACAATGAGCAGTTCTTC
TRBD1,-,TRBJ1-1,TRBV11-2,CASSATGVAEAFF,TGTGCCAGCAGCGCGACAGGGGTGGCTGAAGCTTTCTTT
-,-,TRBJ1-1,TRBV14,CASSPRMNTEAFF,TGTGCCAGCAGCCCCAGAATGAACACTGAAGCTTTCTTT
-,-,TRBJ2-3,TRBV5-5,CASSLGLAHTDTQYF,TGTGCCAGCAGTTTAGGACTTGCCCACACAGATACGCAGTATTTT
-,-,TRBJ1-5,TRBV6-1,CASSDGRLYSNQPQHF,TGTGCCAGCAGTGATGGGCGCCTCTATAGCAATCAGCCCCAGCATTTT
TRBD2,-,TRBJ2-1,TRBV7-9,CASSPRLASYNEQFF,TGTGCCAGCAGCCCGAGACTAGCGTCCTACAATGAGCAGTTCTTC
TRBD2,-,TRBJ2-3,TRBV6-5,CASSYLTGGDDTQYF,TGTGCCAGCAGTTACTTGACGGGAGGGGATGATACGCAGTATTTT
TRBD2,-,TRBJ2-3,TRBV18,CASSPRGGPSDTQYF,TGTGCCAGCTCACCCCGGGGGGGCCCCTCAGATACGCAGTATTTT
TRBD2,-,TRBJ2-4,TRBV18,CASSPYGEGPKNIQYF,TGTGCCAGCTCACCTTACGGGGAGGGGCCAAAAAACATTCAGTACTTC
TRBD1,-,TRBJ1-2,TRBV14,CASSQDLLGGGYGYTF,TGTGCCAGCAGCCAAGATCTGCTAGGGGGCGGCTATGGCTACACCTTC
-,-,TRBJ2-3,TRBV20-1,CSASGGGRGLDTQYF,TGCAGTGCTAGTGGGGGAGGGCGGGGGCTAGATACGCAGTATTTT
-,-,TRBJ1-1,TRBV3-1/TRBV3-2,CASSQAARVNTEAFF,TGTGCCAGCAGCCAAGCTGCCCGAGTTAACACTGAAGCTTTCTTT
TRBD2,-,TRBJ2-7,TRBV5-1,CASSTTSGGSYEQYF,TGCGCCAGCAGTACAACTAGCGGGGGATCCTACGAGCAGTACTTC
-,-,TRBJ2-3,TRBV5-1,CASSGGDTQYF,TGCGCCAGCAGCGGCGGTGATACGCAGTATTTT
TRBD2,-,TRBJ2-2,TRBV6-1,CASSEVAGVYTGELFF,TGTGCCAGCAGTGAAGTAGCGGGGGTCTACACCGGGGAGCTGTTTTTT
-,-,TRBJ2-7,TRBV3-1/TRBV3-2,CASSQDRQSYEQYF,TGTGCCAGCAGCCAAGATCGACAGTCCTACGAGCAGTACTTC
TRBD1,-,TRBJ1-2,TRBV5-1,CASSLTGNGYTF,TGCGCCAGCAGCCTGACAGGGAATGGCTACACCTTC
TRBD2,-,TRBJ2-7,TRBV29-1,CSVAELAGSHEQYF,TGCAGCGTTGCTGAACTAGCGGGGTCTCACGAGCAGTACTTC
TRBD2,-,TRBJ2-1,TRBV29-1,CSVTLAGAYNEQFF,TGCAGCGTTACGCTAGCGGGAGCCTACAATGAGCAGTTCTTC
-,-,TRBJ1-4,TRBV4-1,CASSQVGQPNEKLFF,TGCGCCAGCAGCCAAGTAGGACAGCCTAATGAAAAACTGTTTTTT
TRBD1,-,TRBJ1-1,TRBV28,CASSPTPGTVNTEAFF,TGTGCCAGCAGTCCCACCCCCGGGACAGTGAACACTGAAGCTTTCTTT
TRBD2,-,TRBJ2-3,TRBV6-6,CASSPKWGLAGGGTDTQYF,TGTGCCAGCAGTCCCAAATGGGGACTAGCGGGAGGGGGCACAGATACGCAGTATTTT
-,-,TRBJ2-4,TRBV5-6,CASSPKGGWAGNIQYF,TGTGCCAGCAGCCCGAAAGGGGGTTGGGCTGGAAACATTCAGTACTTC
-,-,TRBJ1-2,TRBV9,CASGTGGLHGYTF,TGTGCCAGCGGAACGGGGGGGCTACATGGCTACACCTTC
TRBD2,-,TRBJ2-1,TRBV7-9,CASSPTSGPYNEQFF,TGTGCCAGCAGCCCGACTAGCGGACCGTACAATGAGCAGTTCTTC
-,once,TRBJ1-1,TRBV2,CASSATGRWAFF,TGTGCCAGCAGCGCTACAGGGCGGTGGGCTTTCTTT
-,-,TRBJ1-1,TRBV21-1,CASSTSGNTEAFF,TGTGCCAGCAGCACCTCAGGGAACACTGAAGCTTTCTTT
TRBD1,once,TRBJ2-7,TRBV6-5,CASSSEGTGGYEQYF,TGTGCCAGCAGTTCGGAGGGGACAGGGGGTTATGAGCAGTACTTC
-,-,TRBJ2-7,TRBV15,CATSKPGISYEQYF,TGTGCCACCAGCAAGCCGGGTATCTCCTACGAGCAGTACTTC